This TCR beta chain originates from a study of blood T cell repertoires in COVID-19. Study-level information: COVID-19 samples, acute and convalescent, were from the United States, Italy and Spain.

Per the germline V gene, CDR1 is MNHNS and CDR2 is SASEGT. Trimming cost V 2 bases and J 2 bases, with 7 bases left between them. This CDR3 spans 13 amino acids. How the authors handled the data: Amplification of reference gene primers provided the estimated nucleated cell counts. Produced via immunoSEQ multiplex PCR; TCRdb's table is partial and in-frame only. That table gives V, J and clone size, and the DNA gave D and trimming. The table records under 200,000 clones, approximately 90% of them present only once. The sequencing input was peripheral blood. The TCR originated in a man younger than 30 with active or convalescent COVID-19. V and J are TRBV6-1 and TRBJ2-7; D call uncertain. This CDR3 reads CASSESVTYEQYV. The DNA for the CDR3 is TGTGCCAGCAGTGAATCTGTTACCTACGAGCAGTACGTC.